A selection of T cell receptor beta chains follows, all from one sample in a study of T cells after yellow fever vaccination. TCRdb used MiXCR to reprocess the 5' RACE reads, holding one entry per CDR3 protein. The sample records under 400,000 distinct CDR3 sequences, around 13% being singletons. The sequencing used CD4+ T cells sorted from PBMCs, collected 15 days after the yellow fever booster vaccination. The receptors were gathered from a man aged 18 to 30 who received the YFV17D yellow fever vaccine. CDR3s include the opening cysteine and the closing phenylalanine or tryptophan. D genes are given only for firm matches. Rows give clone size only sometimes, using once, few, many, or a class for an expanded clone.

J: TRBJ1-4
V: TRBV20-1
D: NA
size: NA
CDR3: CSVQGRVGEKLFF
DNA: TGCAGTGTTCAGGGCAGGGTCGGAGAAAAACTGTTTTTT

J: TRBJ1-2
V: TRBV15
D: NA
size: NA
CDR3: CATSRGGGYTF
DNA: TGTGCCACCAGCAGAGGGGGTGGCTACACCTTC

J: TRBJ2-1
V: TRBV5-1
D: NA
size: NA
CDR3: CASSLESLRYNEQFF
DNA: TGCGCCAGCAGCTTGGAGTCGCTCAGGTACAATGAGCAGTTCTTC

J: TRBJ2-7
V: TRBV30
D: TRBD1
size: NA
CDR3: CAWSVRQGAPAEQYF
DNA: TGTGCCTGGAGTGTACGGCAGGGGGCCCCTGCGGAGCAGTACTTC

J: TRBJ2-7
V: TRBV20-1
D: TRBD1
size: few
CDR3: CSASPVTGAPDEQYF
DNA: TGCAGTGCTAGTCCCGTGACAGGGGCGCCGGACGAGCAGTACTTC

J: TRBJ1-6
V: TRBV5-1
D: NA
size: few
CDR3: CASSLAIAGNSPLHF
DNA: TGCGCCAGCAGCTTGGCTATCGCAGGGAATTCACCCCTCCACTTT

J: TRBJ2-4
V: TRBV20-1
D: TRBD1
size: few
CDR3: CSPRTGRVRYF
DNA: TGCAGCCCGCGGACAGGGAGAGTGAGGTACTTC

J: TRBJ2-5
V: TRBV5-4
D: TRBD2
size: few
CDR3: CASSLQPSGGAETQYF
DNA: TGTGCCAGCAGCTTGCAGCCTAGCGGGGGGGCAGAGACCCAGTACTTC

J: TRBJ2-2
V: TRBV28
D: NA
size: many
CDR3: CASTQWGTGELFF
DNA: TGTGCCAGCACCCAGTGGGGCACCGGGGAGCTGTTTTTT

J: TRBJ2-5
V: TRBV5-1
D: NA
size: few
CDR3: CATSSEAAWGTQYF
DNA: TGCGCCACCAGCTCTGAGGCGGCCTGGGGGACCCAGTACTTC

J: TRBJ1-2
V: TRBV6-2/TRBV6-3
D: NA
size: few
CDR3: CASSSPGTYGYTF
DNA: TGTGCCAGCAGTTCGCCAGGGACTTATGGCTACACCTTC

J: TRBJ1-1
V: TRBV29-1
D: NA
size: many
CDR3: CSGMDTEAFF
DNA: TGCAGCGGGATGGACACTGAAGCTTTCTTT

J: TRBJ2-7
V: TRBV12-3/TRBV12-4
D: TRBD1
size: many
CDR3: CALRKGDRVYEQYF
DNA: TGTGCCCTTCGTAAAGGGGACAGGGTCTACGAGCAGTACTTC

J: TRBJ1-1
V: TRBV5-1
D: TRBD1
size: few
CDR3: CASSLTQGIGAFF
DNA: TGCGCCAGCAGCTTGACACAGGGGATTGGAGCTTTCTTT

J: TRBJ2-6
V: TRBV7-9
D: NA
size: many
CDR3: CASSSTGGANVLTF
DNA: TGTGCCAGCAGCTCAACGGGGGGGGCCAACGTCCTGACTTTC

J: TRBJ2-3
V: TRBV10-3
D: TRBD1
size: few
CDR3: CAIRTGQGAHGTDTQYF
DNA: TGTGCCATCAGAACGGGACAGGGGGCGCATGGCACAGATACGCAGTATTTT

J: TRBJ2-1
V: TRBV28
D: TRBD2
size: NA
CDR3: CASSLPSGGAVNEQFF
DNA: TGTGCCAGCAGTTTACCTAGCGGGGGGGCCGTAAATGAGCAGTTCTTC

J: TRBJ2-1
V: TRBV24-1
D: TRBD1
size: NA
CDR3: CATSGRGQGRNEQFF
DNA: TGTGCCACCAGTGGCAGAGGACAGGGGAGGAATGAGCAGTTCTTC